This T cell receptor (beta chain) is from a study of identical twins (TCRdb year 2016). Background on the whole study: To test whether fetal clonotypes persist, the study used deep sequencing on TCR alpha and beta repertoires from monozygotic twins, unrelated adults of various ages, and cord blood. Replicate twin experiments were performed at different times using different library preparation protocols to rule out contamination. What the research found in general, with its limitations: In monozygotic twins, recombination models systematically underestimated out-of-frame TCR alpha sharing, but the models matched the sharing seen between unrelated individuals. A weaker excess of twin sharing was found in beta out-of-frame sequences because the signal-to-noise ratio was lowered by fewer shared sequences. Abundant cord blood beta clonotypes had fewer insertions, young adult naive repertoires showed a similar but weaker trend, and memory repertoires showed no such trend. Zero-insertion analyses could be partly confounded by invariant T cells such as MAIT and iNKT, though diverse VJ usage argued against such confounding for most clonotypes. Because the same donors could not be followed over many years, the conclusions relied on cross-sectional statistical analysis. Compared with coincidental sharing between unrelated individuals, out-of-frame TCR alpha sequences shared between twins showed an excess of sequences with low generation probability.

The method behind the library was 5' RACE. The instrument was an Illumina HiSeq 2000. Template switching introduced a universal primer binding site; the final cDNA contained a unique molecular identifier, enabling accurate counting of TCR cDNA molecules. Specific primers in the conserved constant-segment region were used to synthesize first-strand cDNA for TCR alpha and beta chains. To control for contamination, each cDNA library was double barcoded with a SMART-Mk sample barcode plus Illumina barcodes. TruSeq adapter sequences, together with Illumina sample barcodes, were added in two successive PCR steps. Sequencing of the TCR alpha and beta cDNA libraries was done on the Illumina HiSeq platform using custom primers. The study's own analysis went as follows. MiGEC processed the raw reads to extract unique molecular identifiers, while MiXCR was used to determine the CDR3 positions. For each individual, recombination models were inferred using an EM algorithm with the repgenHMM and IGoR tools. The analysis of shared clonotypes was done with the tcR package in R, with sharing normalized by the product of cloneset sizes. Out-of-frame nonproductive sequences were analyzed to study raw recombination free of thymic and clonal selection effects. TCRdb took the public reads, trimmed them with fastp at Q25, ran MiXCR for clone calling and kept in-frame beta chains. One record per CDR3 amino acid sequence lists the most common genes and DNA. What appears here as the V and J calls and clone size reflects TCRdb's work, not the paper's. The sample contains fewer than 500,000 distinct CDR3 sequences, roughly 26% of them found a single time. The top ten clones comprise about 2.9% of the sample.

This clonotype has a single count. Its antigen is not yet known. The input lacks base qualities; no much larger clone sits a single base away. Only healthy Caucasian donors were included. Three pairs of female monozygotic twins, all aged roughly 18 to 30 years, were included in the twin cohort. CD4+ and CD8+ T cell populations were isolated with positive isolation kits from Invitrogen. V is cut by 1 base and J by 1 base, and the space between the germline ends is 10 bases. The CDR3 runs 16 amino acids, cysteine and phenylalanine included. The only DNA kept is the CDR3, 48 bases in frame from the first base. According to the germline V gene (reference sequence), CDR1 reads LNHNV and CDR2 reads YYDKDF. These data are also associated with another study on T cells expressing NK-cell markers. As the second publication notes: Three sorted T-cell subsets (CD3+CD56+NKG2C+, CD3+CD56+NKG2C- and CD3+CD56-NKG2C+) from under ten donors had their TCR beta-chain repertoires profiled. Of the eight sequenced donors, seven were found to be HCMV-seropositive and one was found to be HCMV-seronegative. To restrict sorting to alphabetaTCR-expressing T cells, an anti-gammadeltaTCR antibody was added in several experiments. In six donors, the dominant CD3+CD56+NKG2C+ clonotypes ranked among the top 10 CD8+ clonotypes, making up roughly 1.0-7.0% of CD8+ T cells. Those dominant clonotypes were again the most abundant among CD3+CD56-NKG2C+ cells in four donors, at about 25-60.1%. Whether the expanded NKG2C-expressing T cell clones were specific for HCMV antigens remained unclear. The eight sequenced donors were randomly selected healthy volunteers, three men and five women. A commercial ELISA kit detecting HCMV-specific IgG in serum was used to determine HCMV serostatus. MIGEC was used to demultiplex reads and group reads by UMI, and MiTCR was used to assemble and quantify clonotypes. To exclude erroneous sequences, only TCR cDNA sequences supported by at least two reads were retained. Downstream repertoire analysis used the tcR package, and clonotypes were matched across fractions by CDR3 nucleotide sequence plus V segment. Antigen specificity was annotated against VDJdb with VDJmatch, allowing one amino acid substitution in CDR3.

The rearrangement joined TRBV15 to TRBJ2-2, with the identity of the D gene unclear. Sequenced input: CD4+ T cells sorted from blood. This TCR was sampled from a young woman in good health. The CDR3 protein sequence reads: CATSRGPWGNTGELFF. The DNA sequence is TGTGCCACCAGCAGAGGACCTTGGGGGAACACCGGGGAGCTGTTTTTT. Beyond the CDR3, the reference TRBV15 and TRBJ2-2 genes provide the residues; the full variable domain reads: DAMVIQNPRYQVTQFGKPVTLSCSQTLNHNVMYWYQQKSSQAPKLLFHYYDKDFNNEADTPDNFQSRRPNTSFCFLDIRSPGLGDTAMYLCATSRGPWGNTGELFFGEGSRLTVL.